Listed here are 11 T cell receptor beta chains from one sample, sequenced in a study of neurological immune-mediated disorders. Each CDR3 protein is one row after TCRdb ran MiXCR on the 5' RACE reads. The sample has tens of thousands of distinct CDR3 sequences, about 14% seen once. The material sequenced was CD4+ T cells from blood. The receptors shown here come from a woman aged 60-75 years with HTLV-1-associated myelopathy (HAM/TSP).

This clonotype was recorded many times. The V call is TRBV14, the J call TRBJ2-3, with a tentative D call TRBD2 (6 bases). This CDR3 has 13 amino acids. V was pared by 4 bases and J by 4 bases, with 9 bases between. From germline, CDR1 is SGHDN and CDR2 FVKESK. This CDR3 is CASSRDFSDTQYF. The CDR3 DNA follows: TGTGCCAGCAGCCGGGACTTTTCAGATACGCAGTATTTT.

This clonotype showed up many times. This chain links TRBV28 with TRBJ1-1; D call uncertain. V lost 2 bases and J 3 bases, leaving 16 bases between the germline ends. The CDR3 contains 16 residues. CDR1 and CDR2 (germline): MDHEN, SYDVKM. CDR3 bases: TGTGCCAGCAGTTTAGGCGGGAGGGTCGGGGACACTGAAGCTTTCTTT. Its protein is CASSLGGRVGDTEAFF.

This clonotype was seen at least ten times. The gene calls are TRBV7-9 and TRBJ2-3; perhaps TRBD2 as D (5 bases). CDR1 is SEHNR and CDR2 is FQNEAQ in the germline V gene (reference sequence). The V end lost 1 base, the J end lost 2 bases, and 13 bases lay between the germline ends. This CDR3 spans 16 amino acids. Here the CDR3 reads CASSLGPDSYTDTQYF. The CDR3 bases are TGTGCCAGCAGCTTAGGCCCGGACTCGTACACAGATACGCAGTATTTT.

This clonotype was observed many times. The rearrangement joins TRBV2 to TRBJ1-4; a possible D gene is TRBD1 (6 bases). The CDR3 consists of 13 residues. The germline V gene encodes CDR1 SNHLY and CDR2 FYNNEI. Trimming removed 7 bases from V and 7 bases from J, with 13 bases in between. The CDR3 bases are TGTGCCAGCAAGCCGGGGGCGTTTGAAAAACTGTTTTTT. It specifies CASKPGAFEKLFF.

There are many counts of this clonotype. This sequence joins TRBV19 and TRBJ1-5, with a weak D call TRBD1 (5 bases). Germline V gene lookup returns CDR1 LNHDA and CDR2 SQIVND (reference sequence). The CDR3 sequence is 13 residues long. Trimming stripped 3 bases from V and 4 bases from J, with 7 bases between. CDR3 amino acids: CASSIAGNQPQHF. CDR3 nucleotide sequence: TGTGCCAGTAGTATCGCAGGGAATCAGCCCCAGCATTTT.

This clonotype was seen more than once but under ten times. The genes are TRBV30 and TRBJ2-7; D gene ambiguous. Germline lookup yields CDR1 GTSNPN and CDR2 SVGIG (reference sequence). The V end was cut by 3 bases, the J end by 2 bases, with 5 bases between. The CDR3 has 11 residues. The CDR3 protein is CAWRRTYEQYF. Here the CDR3 DNA reads TGTGCCTGGAGGAGGACCTACGAGCAGTACTTC.

This clonotype occurred many times. The V gene is TRBV7-6, the J gene TRBJ2-7; TRBD1 is a possible D gene (5 bases). From germline, CDR1 is SGHVS and CDR2 FNYEAQ. This CDR3 is 14 amino acids long. Deletions cut 4 bases from V and 7 bases from J, with 17 bases between. The CDR3 sequence is CASSSPGPGLEQYF. CDR3 DNA sequence: TGTGCCAGCAGCTCGCCAGGGCCAGGGTTGGAGCAGTACTTC.

In its sample, this clonotype is large. V is TRBV5-1 and J is TRBJ1-1, with D possibly TRBD1 on 6 matching bases. The length of the CDR3 is 13 residues. The germline V gene encodes CDR1 SGHRS and CDR2 YFSETQ. With 1 base removed from V and 4 bases from J, the gap between germline ends came to 8 bases. CDR3: CASSLRGGTEAFF. The CDR3 DNA sequence: TGCGCCAGCAGCTTGAGAGGGGGCACTGAAGCTTTCTTT.

This clonotype was seen at least ten times. This sequence joins TRBV5-1 and TRBJ2-5; TRBD1 agrees at 8 bases. In germline, CDR1 is SGHRS, CDR2 YFSETQ. With V trimmed by 5 bases and J by 5 bases, 2 bases remained unmatched. The CDR3 has 12 residues. The CDR3 loop is CASRRDRETQYF. In nucleotides, the CDR3 is TGCGCCAGCAGACGGGACAGGGAGACCCAGTACTTC.

This clonotype was seen at least ten times. The chain joins TRBV10-3 to TRBJ2-7; 9 bases fit TRBD1. Germline V gives CDR1 ENHRY, CDR2 SYGVKD. V was clipped by 6 bases and J by 5 bases; unmatched bases: 8. The CDR3 loop spans 14 amino acids. Here the CDR3 reads CAISRRDRADEQYF. The DNA of the CDR3 is TGTGCCATCAGCCGACGGGACAGGGCCGACGAGCAGTACTTC.

Many counts were recorded for this clonotype. Written as DNA, the CDR3 is TGTGCCAGCCGGACCTTGTACGAGCAGTACTTC. This codes for CASRTLYEQYF. The chain has TRBV6-6 and TRBJ2-7; D is undetermined. V dropped 8 bases and J dropped 4 bases, with 9 bases sitting between them. Germline CDR1 and CDR2: MNHNY and SVGAGI (reference sequence). The CDR3 extends over 11 amino acids.